This T cell receptor (beta chain) stems from a study of T-cell memory formation after mild COVID-19. Study-wide results and caveats: Some SARS-CoV-2-responding clones were already detected in memory before infection.

As for this clonotype: The antigen remains unidentified.

The CDR3 contains 13 residues. V shed 6 bases and J shed 8 bases, with 14 bases lying between them. Per germline, CDR1 MNHEY and CDR2 SMNVEV (reference sequence). UMIs and sample barcodes were carried by the TCR alpha and TCR beta cDNA libraries that 5'RACE produced using constant-segment primers. TCRdb itself ran the 5' RACE reads through MiXCR, one entry per CDR3 protein. The repertoire holds some 160,000 distinct CDR3 sequences, with around a third as singletons. Sequenced: PBMCs or a T cell subset sorted from them (not recorded which). The sequence came from an adult woman who had mild COVID-19 (a few samples of this study predate the infection). Cell type and time point are not known. This rearrangement joins TRBV27 to TRBJ2-1; D remains ambiguous. CDR3: CASSPLGSDEQFF. CDR3 nucleotide sequence: TGTGCCAGCAGCCCCCTAGGGTCTGATGAGCAGTTCTTC.